The TCR beta chain described here comes from a study of blood T cell repertoires in COVID-19. Turning to the study itself: The United States, Italy and Spain provided the acute and convalescent COVID-19 samples. T cells, B-cell-depleted T cells, or PBMCs provided the cDNA or gDNA that served as material.

Per the original data handling: For nucleated cells, counts were estimated from reference gene primer amplification. TCRdb's copy holds only in-frame clones and misses some; the assay was immunoSEQ multiplex PCR. Clone size and the V and J calls come from that table; the DNA yielded D and trimming. The sample yields hundreds of thousands of clones, around 88% seen once. V lost 2 bases, J lost 6 bases, and 14 bases lay in between. The CDR3 spans 14 residues. Germline loops: CDR1 MDHEN, CDR2 SYDVKM. The Seattle patients joined while their infection was active and were tracked longitudinally afterward. The TCR sequence derives from a woman aged 25 to 39 with COVID-19, enrolled during active disease. The V call is TRBV28, the J call TRBJ2-7, with TRBD1 as a possible D gene (6 bases). Sequencing used peripheral blood. For the CDR3, the DNA is TGTGCCAGCAGTTTACCTGCAGGGGCTGGCGAGCAGTACTTC. Amino acids: CASSLPAGAGEQYF. Full variable domain (remainder filled in from reference TRBV28 and TRBJ2-7): DVKVTQSSRYLVKRTGEKVFLECVQDMDHENMFWYRQDPGLGLRLIYFSYDVKMKEKGDIPEGYSVSREKKERFSLILESASTNQTSMYLCASSLPAGAGEQYFGPGTRLTVT.